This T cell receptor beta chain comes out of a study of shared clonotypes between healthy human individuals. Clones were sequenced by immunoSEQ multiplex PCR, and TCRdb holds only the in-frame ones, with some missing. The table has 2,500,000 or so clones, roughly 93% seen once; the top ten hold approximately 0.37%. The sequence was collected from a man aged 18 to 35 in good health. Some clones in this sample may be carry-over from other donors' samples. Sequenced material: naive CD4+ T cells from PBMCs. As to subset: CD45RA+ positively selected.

Here the CDR3 DNA reads TGTGCCAGCAGTTCCCCCGGGACACGAGCTTCCTACGAGCAGTACTTC. Protein: CASSSPGTRASYEQYF. The chain uses TRBV6-5 and TRBJ2-7, with D possibly TRBD1 on 6 matching bases. CDR1 is MNHEY, CDR2 SVGAGI, per germline. This CDR3 has 16 residues. Trimming removed 4 bases at V and 1 base at J, with 17 bases between.